The TCR beta chain described here comes from a study of T cell responses to AZD1222 COVID-19 vaccine. Study in general: Second doses that came at about 4 or about 12 weeks were put together. General study points: Spike-specific TCR breadth rose after two AZD1222 doses, and depth rose as well. White British donors predominated, females outnumbered males, and clonal diversity was possibly underestimated.

CDR1 is SEHNR, CDR2 FQNEAQ, per germline (reference sequence). The CDR3 covers 17 residues. V shed 2 bases and J shed 3 bases, with 18 bases lying between them. This clone was counted a few times. The antigen is unknown. Here immunoSEQ multiplex PCR was the method, and the copy in TCRdb shows in-frame clones only, minus some. The data hold some 120,000 clones, with 90% observed a single time. The sequenced sample was peripheral blood, obtained on day 0 of AZD1222 vaccination. This clonotype was obtained from an adult in good health. The V and J genes are TRBV7-9 and TRBJ2-3, with D perhaps matching TRBD1 or TRBD2 (5 bases each). In DNA, the CDR3 is TGTGCCAGCAGCTTATCAGTAGGGACCCGGGAAACAGATACGCAGTATTTT. It yields the protein CASSLSVGTRETDTQYF.